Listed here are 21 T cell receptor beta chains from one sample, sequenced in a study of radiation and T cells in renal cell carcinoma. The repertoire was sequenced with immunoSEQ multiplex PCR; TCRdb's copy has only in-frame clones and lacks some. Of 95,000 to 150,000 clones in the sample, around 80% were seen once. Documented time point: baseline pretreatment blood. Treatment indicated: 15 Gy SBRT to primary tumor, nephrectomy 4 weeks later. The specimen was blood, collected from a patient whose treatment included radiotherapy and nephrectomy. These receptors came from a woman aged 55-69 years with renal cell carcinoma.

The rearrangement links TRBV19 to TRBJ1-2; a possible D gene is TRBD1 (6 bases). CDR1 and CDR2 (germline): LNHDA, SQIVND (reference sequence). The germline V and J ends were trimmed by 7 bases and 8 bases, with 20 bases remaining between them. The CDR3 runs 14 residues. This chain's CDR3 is CASTRIQGSSGYTF. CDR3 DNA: TGTGCCAGTACCAGAATACAGGGAAGTAGCGGCTACACCTTC.

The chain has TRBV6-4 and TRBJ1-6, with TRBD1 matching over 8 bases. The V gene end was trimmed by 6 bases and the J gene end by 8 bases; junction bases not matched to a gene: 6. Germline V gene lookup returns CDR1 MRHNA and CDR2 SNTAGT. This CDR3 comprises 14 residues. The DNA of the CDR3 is TGTGCCAGCAGGGAGCGACAGGGGCATTCACCCCTCCACTTT. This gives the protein CASRERQGHSPLHF.

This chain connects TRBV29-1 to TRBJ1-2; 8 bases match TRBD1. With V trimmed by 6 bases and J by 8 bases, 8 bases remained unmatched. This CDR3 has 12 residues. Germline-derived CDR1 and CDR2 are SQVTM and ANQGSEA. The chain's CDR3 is CSVLTGEDGYTF. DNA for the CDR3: TGCAGCGTCTTGACAGGGGAGGACGGCTACACCTTC. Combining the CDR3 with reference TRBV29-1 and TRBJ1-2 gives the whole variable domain SAVISQKPSRDICQRGTSLTIQCQVDSQVTMMFWYRQQPGQSLTLIATANQGSEATYESGFVIDKFPISRPNLTFSTLTVSNMSPEDSSIYLCSVLTGEDGYTFGSGTRLTVV.

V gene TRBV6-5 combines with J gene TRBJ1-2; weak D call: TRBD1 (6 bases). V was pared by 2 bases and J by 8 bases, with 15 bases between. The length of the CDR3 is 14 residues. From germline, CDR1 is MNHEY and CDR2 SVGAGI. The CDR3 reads CASSYTGQLGGYTF. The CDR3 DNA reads TGTGCCAGCAGTTACACAGGACAGCTTGGCGGCTACACCTTC.

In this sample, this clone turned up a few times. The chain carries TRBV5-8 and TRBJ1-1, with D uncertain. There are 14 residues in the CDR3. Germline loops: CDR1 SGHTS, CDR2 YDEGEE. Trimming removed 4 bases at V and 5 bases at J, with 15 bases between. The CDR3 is CASSPVRGRTEAFF. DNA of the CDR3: TGTGCCAGCAGCCCCGTTCGGGGTCGGACTGAAGCTTTCTTT.

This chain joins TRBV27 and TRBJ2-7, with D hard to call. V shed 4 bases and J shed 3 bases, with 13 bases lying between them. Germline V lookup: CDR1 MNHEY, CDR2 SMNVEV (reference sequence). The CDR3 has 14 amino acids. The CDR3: CASSSSTLSYEQYF. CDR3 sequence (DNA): TGTGCCAGCAGTTCCTCCACACTGAGCTACGAGCAGTACTTC.

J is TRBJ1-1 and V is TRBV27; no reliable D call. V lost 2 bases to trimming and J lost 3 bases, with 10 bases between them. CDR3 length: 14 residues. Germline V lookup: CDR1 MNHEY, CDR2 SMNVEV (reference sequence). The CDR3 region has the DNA TGTGCCAGCAGTTTACAGGTCGGGGACACTGAAGCTTTCTTT. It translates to CASSLQVGDTEAFF.

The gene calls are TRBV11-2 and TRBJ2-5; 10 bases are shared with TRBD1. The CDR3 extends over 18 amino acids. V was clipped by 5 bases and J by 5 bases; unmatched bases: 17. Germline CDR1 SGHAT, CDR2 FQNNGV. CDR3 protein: CASSTTIAGTGDGETQYF. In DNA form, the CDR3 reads TGTGCCAGCAGCACCACTATAGCCGGGACAGGGGATGGGGAGACCCAGTACTTC.

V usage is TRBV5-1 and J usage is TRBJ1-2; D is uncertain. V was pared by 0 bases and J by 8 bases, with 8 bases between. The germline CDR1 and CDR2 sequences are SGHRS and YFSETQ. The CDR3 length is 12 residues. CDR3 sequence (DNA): TGCGCCAGCAGCTTGGAAAGGGAGGGCTACACCTTC. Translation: CASSLEREGYTF.

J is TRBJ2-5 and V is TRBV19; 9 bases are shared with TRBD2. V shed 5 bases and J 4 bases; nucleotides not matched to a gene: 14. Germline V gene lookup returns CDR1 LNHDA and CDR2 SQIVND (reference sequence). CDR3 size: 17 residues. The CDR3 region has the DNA TGTGCCAGTAGTGTCTTAGCGGGAGCCCCGGGTAGAGAGACCCAGTACTTC. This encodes CASSVLAGAPGRETQYF.

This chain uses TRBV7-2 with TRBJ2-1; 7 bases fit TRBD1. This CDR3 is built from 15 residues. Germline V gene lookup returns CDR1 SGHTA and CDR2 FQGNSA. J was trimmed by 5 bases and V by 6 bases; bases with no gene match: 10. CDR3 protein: CASSVQGTWNNEQFF. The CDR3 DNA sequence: TGTGCCAGCAGTGTACAGGGGACGTGGAACAATGAGCAGTTCTTC.

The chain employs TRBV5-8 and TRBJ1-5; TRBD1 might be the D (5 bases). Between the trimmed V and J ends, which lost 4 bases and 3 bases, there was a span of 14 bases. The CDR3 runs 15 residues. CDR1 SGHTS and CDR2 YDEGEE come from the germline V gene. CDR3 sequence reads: CASSRGGNYNQPQHF. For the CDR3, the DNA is TGTGCCAGCAGCCGTGGGGGTAATTACAATCAGCCCCAGCATTTT.

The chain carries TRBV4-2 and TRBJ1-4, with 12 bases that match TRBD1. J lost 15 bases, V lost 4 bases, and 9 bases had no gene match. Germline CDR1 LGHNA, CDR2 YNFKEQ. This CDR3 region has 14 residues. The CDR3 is CASSLGTGGNRVFF. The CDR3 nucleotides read TGTGCCAGCAGCCTCGGGACAGGGGGCAACAGGGTGTTTTTT.

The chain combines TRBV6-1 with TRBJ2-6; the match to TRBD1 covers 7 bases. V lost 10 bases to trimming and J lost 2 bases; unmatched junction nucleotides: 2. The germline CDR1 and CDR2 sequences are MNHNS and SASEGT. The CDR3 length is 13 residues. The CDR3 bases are TGTGCCATCACAGGGGCTGGGGCCAACGTCCTGACTTTC. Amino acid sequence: CAITGAGANVLTF.

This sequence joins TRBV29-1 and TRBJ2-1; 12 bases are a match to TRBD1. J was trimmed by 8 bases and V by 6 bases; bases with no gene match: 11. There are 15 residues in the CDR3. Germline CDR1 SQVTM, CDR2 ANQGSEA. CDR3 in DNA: TGCAGCGTGGACGACCGGGACAGGGGGCTCGATGAGCAGTTCTTC. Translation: CSVDDRDRGLDEQFF.

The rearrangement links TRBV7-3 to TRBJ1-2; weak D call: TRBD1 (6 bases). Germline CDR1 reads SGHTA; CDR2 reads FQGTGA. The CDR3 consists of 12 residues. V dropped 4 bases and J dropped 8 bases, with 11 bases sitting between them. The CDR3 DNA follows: TGTGCCAGCAGCTCTCAGGGGTTGGGCTACACCTTC. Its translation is CASSSQGLGYTF.

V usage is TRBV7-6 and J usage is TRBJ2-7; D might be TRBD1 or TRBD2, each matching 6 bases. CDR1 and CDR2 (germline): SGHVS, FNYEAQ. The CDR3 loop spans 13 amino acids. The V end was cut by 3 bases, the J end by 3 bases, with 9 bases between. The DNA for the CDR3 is TGTGCCAGCAGCTTGGGGGGACACTACGAGCAGTACTTC. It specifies CASSLGGHYEQYF.

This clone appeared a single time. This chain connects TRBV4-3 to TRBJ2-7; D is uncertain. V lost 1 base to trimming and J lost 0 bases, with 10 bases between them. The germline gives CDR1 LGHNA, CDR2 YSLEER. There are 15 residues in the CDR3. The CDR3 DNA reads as TGCGCCAGCAGCCAAGCTTATACAGACTCCTACGAGCAGTACTTC. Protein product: CASSQAYTDSYEQYF.

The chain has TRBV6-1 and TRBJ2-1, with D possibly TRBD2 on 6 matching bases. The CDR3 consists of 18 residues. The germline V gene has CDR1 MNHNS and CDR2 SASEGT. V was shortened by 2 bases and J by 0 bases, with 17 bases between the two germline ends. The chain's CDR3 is CASSELVGGNPSYNEQFF. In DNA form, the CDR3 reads TGTGCCAGCAGTGAATTAGTAGGAGGGAATCCCTCCTACAATGAGCAGTTCTTC.

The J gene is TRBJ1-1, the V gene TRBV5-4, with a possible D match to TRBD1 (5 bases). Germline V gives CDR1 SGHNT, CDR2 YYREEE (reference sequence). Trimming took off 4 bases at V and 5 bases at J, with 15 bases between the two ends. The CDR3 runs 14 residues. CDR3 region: CASSPTRGGTEAFF. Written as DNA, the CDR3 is TGTGCCAGCAGCCCTACGAGGGGTGGGACTGAAGCTTTCTTT.

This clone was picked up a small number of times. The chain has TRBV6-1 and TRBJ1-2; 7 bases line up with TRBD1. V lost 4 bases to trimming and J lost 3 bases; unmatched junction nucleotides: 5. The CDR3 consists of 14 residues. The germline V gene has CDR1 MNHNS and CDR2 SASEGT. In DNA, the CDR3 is TGTGCCAGCAGTGTGGACAGGCGGGACTATGGCTACACCTTC. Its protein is CASSVDRRDYGYTF.